What follows are 17 T cell receptor beta chains derived from one specimen sequenced in a study of T cell changes during pregnancy in multiple sclerosis. The table came from immunoSEQ multiplex PCR; TCRdb's copy has only in-frame clones and leaves some out. The data contain more than 100,000 clones, 92% of them singletons. This material consisted of peripheral blood, taken after pregnancy. The origin of the receptors is a female donor with multiple sclerosis, enrolled in a pregnancy study.

The chain links TRBV29-1 to TRBJ2-1, with TRBD2 as a possible D gene (6 bases). This CDR3 is built from 14 residues. CDR1 is SQVTM and CDR2 is ANQGSEA in the germline V gene. V gave up 4 bases and J gave up 4 bases, with 14 bases separating them. The CDR3 here is CSVAGHGGYNEQFF. Written as DNA, the CDR3 is TGCAGCGTTGCGGGCCACGGGGGATACAATGAGCAGTTCTTC.

V gene TRBV7-3 combines with J gene TRBJ2-2, with 8 bases lining up with TRBD1. Germline assignment: CDR1 SGHTA and CDR2 FQGTGA. The J segment lost 1 base and the V segment lost 5 bases, leaving 3 bases of the junction unmatched. The length of the CDR3 is 15 residues. CDR3 residues: CASSLGQGNTGELFF. CDR3 in DNA: TGTGCCAGCAGCCTAGGACAGGGGAACACCGGGGAGCTGTTTTTT.

The chain links TRBV6-5 to TRBJ1-2; D is undetermined. The CDR3 is 12 amino acids. V lost 1 base, J lost 8 bases, and 8 bases lay in between. Germline V gene data show CDR1 as MNHEY and CDR2 as SVGAGI. Here the CDR3 reads CASSYFEGGYTF. CDR3 nucleotides: TGTGCCAGCAGTTACTTCGAGGGCGGCTACACCTTC.

The chain joins TRBV13 to TRBJ2-7, with D perhaps TRBD2 (5 bases). V lost 3 bases and J 6 bases, leaving 12 bases between the germline ends. From germline, CDR1 is PRHDT and CDR2 FYEKMQ (reference sequence). CDR3 length: 13 residues. The CDR3 DNA reads TGTGCCAGCAGCTTGGAGGTACCCAGCGAGCAGTACTTC. This sequence encodes CASSLEVPSEQYF. Based on the CDR3 plus reference TRBV13 and TRBJ2-7, the full variable domain is AAGVIQSPRHLIKEKRETATLKCYPIPRHDTVYWYQQGPGQDPQFLISFYEKMQSDKGSIPDRFSAQQFSDYHSELNMSSLELGDSALYFCASSLEVPSEQYFGPGTRLTVT.

V gene TRBV19 combines with J gene TRBJ2-3; the match to TRBD1 covers 8 bases. The CDR3 spans 15 residues. The germline V gene has CDR1 LNHDA and CDR2 SQIVND (reference sequence). Trimming cost V 8 bases and J 5 bases; bases outside gene matches: 12. In DNA form, the CDR3 reads TGTGCCAGTCAGGACAGGGCGACTACGAAAGATACGCAGTATTTT. It yields the protein CASQDRATTKDTQYF. Using reference TRBV19 and TRBJ2-3 for the parts outside the CDR3, the full variable domain is DGGITQSPKYLFRKEGQNVTLSCEQNLNHDAMYWYRQDPGQGLRLIYYSQIVNDFQKGDIAEGYSVSREKKESFPLTVTSAQKNPTAFYLCASQDRATTKDTQYFGPGTRLTVL.

The V call is TRBV7-2, the J call TRBJ2-5; TRBD1 agrees at 9 bases. J was trimmed by 5 bases and V by 7 bases; bases with no gene match: 11. The CDR3 extends over 15 amino acids. Per the germline V gene, CDR1 is SGHTA and CDR2 is FQGNSA. CDR3 sequence (DNA): TGTGCCAGCACCAGAGGGGACAGGGTACGTGAGACCCAGTACTTC. This sequence encodes CASTRGDRVRETQYF.

The rearrangement joins TRBV19 to TRBJ2-2; maybe TRBD2 (7 bases). V was pared by 5 bases and J by 6 bases, with 13 bases between. The germline V gene has CDR1 LNHDA and CDR2 SQIVND (reference sequence). The CDR3 runs 14 residues. The CDR3 sequence: CASSGQGRAGELFF. As DNA, the CDR3 is TGTGCCAGTAGTGGGCAGGGGAGGGCCGGGGAGCTGTTTTTT.

The sample holds a few counts of this clone. The chain carries TRBV2 and TRBJ2-2, with 7 bases matching TRBD1. This CDR3 is 15 amino acids long. J was trimmed by 4 bases and V by 6 bases; bases with no gene match: 8. The V gene's germline CDR1 is SNHLY and CDR2 FYNNEI. The CDR3 DNA reads TGTGCCAGCAGCAACGAGGGGGCGAGCACCGGGGAGCTGTTTTTT. Its translation is CASSNEGASTGELFF.

This rearrangement joins TRBV19 to TRBJ2-1; possible D gene TRBD1, 6 bases. This CDR3 has 14 amino acids. V was shortened by 3 bases and J by 8 bases, with 14 bases between the two germline ends. CDR1 LNHDA and CDR2 SQIVND come from the germline V gene (reference sequence). Written as DNA, the CDR3 is TGTGCCAGTAGTATCTCGGACAGACCGGATGAGCAGTTCTTC. Amino acid sequence: CASSISDRPDEQFF.

The chain employs TRBV9 and TRBJ1-5; D uncertain. This CDR3 spans 15 amino acids. V was clipped by 4 bases and J by 7 bases, with 18 bases between them. Germline loops: CDR1 SGDLS, CDR2 YYNGEE. CDR3 loop: CASSSHGEREQPQHF. The CDR3 bases are TGTGCCAGCAGCTCCCACGGGGAGCGTGAACAGCCCCAGCATTTT.

This sequence joins TRBV2 and TRBJ2-1; 13 bases are shared with TRBD2. V lost 6 bases and J lost 12; bases outside the gene matches: 2. This CDR3 is built from 12 residues. Germline assignment: CDR1 SNHLY and CDR2 FYNNEI. For the CDR3, the DNA is TGTGCCAGCAGGGGACTAGCGGGAAGGCAGTTCTTC. It codes for CASRGLAGRQFF. Full variable domain (rest looked up from reference TRBV2 and TRBJ2-1): EPEVTQTPSHQVTQMGQEVILRCVPISNHLYFYWYRQILGQKVEFLVSFYNNEISEKSEIFDDQFSVERPDGSNFTLKIRSTKLEDSAMYFCASRGLAGRQFFGPGTRLTVL.

The table lists this clone with a few counts. The chain combines TRBV4-2 with TRBJ1-1; D ambiguous. The V gene lost 0 bases and the J gene lost 6 bases, with 14 bases spanning the gap. The germline V gene encodes CDR1 LGHNA and CDR2 YNFKEQ. The CDR3 totals 15 residues. CDR3 nucleotide sequence: TGTGCCAGCAGCCAAGATCCGGGAGTCTTAGCTGAAGCTTTCTTT. It is translated as CASSQDPGVLAEAFF.

The genes are TRBV10-3 and TRBJ2-7; TRBD2 matches at 10 bases. Losses at the gene ends were 6 bases for V and 4 bases for J; bases not matched to a gene: 6. CDR3 size: 14 residues. Germline V lookup: CDR1 ENHRY, CDR2 SYGVKD. CDR3 sequence: CAIRASGSLYEQYF. The CDR3, as DNA: TGTGCCATCAGGGCTAGCGGGAGTTTGTACGAGCAGTACTTC.

The V call is TRBV4-2, the J call TRBJ1-3, with D maybe TRBD1 (6 bases). Trimming removed 5 bases from V and 3 bases from J, with 14 bases in between. Germline loops: CDR1 LGHNA, CDR2 YNFKEQ. This CDR3 comprises 15 residues. For the CDR3, the DNA is TGTGCCAGCAGCTCCCACAGGGAAGGTGGAAACACCATATATTTT. This encodes CASSSHREGGNTIYF.

J is TRBJ2-3 and V is TRBV18, with TRBD1 as a possible D gene (5 bases). CDR1 and CDR2 from the germline V gene are KGHSH and LQKENI. Deletions cut 5 bases from V and 9 bases from J, with 12 bases between. The CDR3 has 12 residues. The CDR3 protein is CASSTDSPTQYF. The CDR3 DNA sequence: TGTGCCAGCTCAACCGACAGCCCGACGCAGTATTTT.

The chain joins TRBV11-3 to TRBJ2-2, with 7 bases identical to TRBD2. The CDR3 covers 14 residues. Germline CDR1 reads SGHNT; CDR2 reads YENEEA. Losses at the gene ends were 5 bases for V and 4 bases for J; bases not matched to a gene: 4. CDR3 DNA: TGTGCCAGCAGCCCGGGACTACTCACCGGGGAGCTGTTTTTT. Protein product: CASSPGLLTGELFF.

The chain links TRBV6-4 to TRBJ2-2, with 10 positions matching TRBD1. The length of the CDR3 is 14 residues. Germline trimming cut 2 bases from V and 6 bases from J; bases unmatched to any gene: 0. Germline V gives CDR1 MRHNA, CDR2 SNTAGT. CDR3 sequence reads: CASSDGQGAGELFF. CDR3 nucleotides: TGTGCCAGCAGTGACGGACAGGGGGCCGGGGAGCTGTTTTTT.